This T cell receptor beta chain was profiled in a study of response to subunit inactivated influenza vaccine. TCRdb re-called the RT-PCR reads with MiXCR, one entry per CDR3 protein. The sample carries 650,000 to 800,000 distinct CDR3 sequences, about 15% recorded once. Trimming at V came to 3 bases and at J to 0 bases, leaving 5 bases not matched to a gene. Germline V gene sequence: CDR1 MDHEN, CDR2 SYDVKM. The length of the CDR3 is 17 residues. This rearrangement joins TRBV28 to TRBJ1-6, with 7 bases identical to TRBD1. The input for sequencing was PBMCs from blood, taken around 15 days before vaccination. The source of this sequence is a man aged 45 to 65 who received an inactivated influenza vaccine. DNA of the CDR3: TGTGCCAGCAGTTTCTCAGGGGGGAGCTCCTATAATTCACCCCTCCACTTT. Translation: CASSFSGGSSYNSPLHF.